This T cell receptor beta chain was sequenced in a study of blood T cell repertoires in COVID-19. Study-wide background: COVID-19 samples collected from the United States, Italy and Spain covered acute and convalescent phases. T cells, B-cell-depleted T cells, or PBMCs provided the cDNA or gDNA that served as material.

Per the original methods: Reference gene primer amplification yielded estimated nucleated cell counts. Some clones are missing from TCRdb's copy, which holds only in-frame ones; the method was immunoSEQ multiplex PCR. From that table come the V and J calls and clone size; the DNA was used to work out D and trimming. The sample includes tens of thousands of clones, roughly four fifths seen only once; the top ten take approximately 2.5%. Germline V CDR1 and CDR2: MNHEY, SVGAGI. The CDR3 length is 11 residues. Trimming took off 7 bases at V and 1 base at J, with 4 bases between the two ends. The receptor's source is an older woman with acute or convalescent COVID-19. The chain is built from TRBV6-5 and TRBJ1-1; the D is unclear. The sample consisted of peripheral blood. The CDR3 DNA sequence: TGTGCCAGCAAACAGAACACTGAAGCTTTCTTT. Protein sequence: CASKQNTEAFF.